The present T cell receptor beta chain was sequenced within a study of beta chain features in type 1 diabetes. Concerning this clone itself: What it recognizes is unknown.

Populations isolated by sorting all had purity greater than 95%. Study results and caveats: VDJ junctions in type 1 diabetes patients carried more deletions and fewer insertions.

The whole isolated RNA underwent reverse transcription, so sequencing captured expressed TCRB transcripts. Stem cell-like memory T cell samples came in at an average of about 1.1 million reads. The table came from immunoSEQ multiplex PCR; TCRdb's copy has only in-frame clones and leaves some out. The sample lists approximately 100,000 clones; 30% to 50% were seen once. This clonotype originated in a young woman in good health. Material for sequencing was stem cell memory CD4+ T cells from blood.

The CDR3 DNA sequence: TGTGCCAGCTCACCACAGGGAGGCACTGAAGCTTTCTTT. Encoded protein: CASSPQGGTEAFF. The rearrangement joins TRBV18 to TRBJ1-1, with D unresolved. The ends were cut back, 1 base at V and 4 bases at J, with 7 bases in the middle. CDR1 and CDR2 from the germline V gene are KGHSH and LQKENI. CDR3 length: 13 amino acids.